This T cell receptor (beta chain) was sequenced in a study of blood T cell repertoires in COVID-19. Study context: Collection of acute and convalescent COVID-19 samples took place in the United States, Italy and Spain.

Profiled with immunoSEQ multiplex PCR; TCRdb holds only in-frame clones, not every one. The repertoire holds 100,000 to 150,000 clones, with around 82% as singletons. The sequence was collected from a man older than 75 with active or convalescent COVID-19. The sample was peripheral blood.

The CDR3 loop reads CASSLSTYLSNQPQHF. The CDR3 DNA reads as TGTGCCAGCAGCTTATCGACATACCTAAGCAATCAGCCCCAGCATTTT. This chain connects TRBV7-2 to TRBJ1-5; no firm D call. Germline V CDR1 and CDR2: SGHTA, FQGNSA. V was trimmed by 2 bases and J by 1 base, leaving 12 bases between them. The CDR3 length is 16 residues.